In its sample, the clone carrying this TCR beta chain was seen many times. This entry comes from a study of response to subunit inactivated influenza vaccine. In TCRdb, the RT-PCR reads were re-called with MiXCR into one record per CDR3 protein. The data show about 540,000 distinct CDR3 sequences, around 25% seen once. The same sample was also studied in work on T cells expressing NK-cell markers. That source notes: Scientists made TCR beta cDNA using 5'RACE template switching with UMIs.

The sample was CD4+ T cells sorted from PBMCs, taken less than 13 days after vaccination. The TCR originated in a man aged 45 to 65 who received an inactivated influenza vaccine.

The CDR3 here is CASSTSSGSQETQYF. The CDR3 DNA is TGTGCCAGCAGCACTTCTAGCGGGAGTCAAGAGACCCAGTACTTC. The chain combines TRBV7-2 with TRBJ2-5; 10 bases line up with TRBD2. Trimming cost V 5 bases and J 2 bases; bases outside gene matches: 5. Germline V lookup: CDR1 SGHTA, CDR2 FQGNSA. The CDR3 is 15 residues long.